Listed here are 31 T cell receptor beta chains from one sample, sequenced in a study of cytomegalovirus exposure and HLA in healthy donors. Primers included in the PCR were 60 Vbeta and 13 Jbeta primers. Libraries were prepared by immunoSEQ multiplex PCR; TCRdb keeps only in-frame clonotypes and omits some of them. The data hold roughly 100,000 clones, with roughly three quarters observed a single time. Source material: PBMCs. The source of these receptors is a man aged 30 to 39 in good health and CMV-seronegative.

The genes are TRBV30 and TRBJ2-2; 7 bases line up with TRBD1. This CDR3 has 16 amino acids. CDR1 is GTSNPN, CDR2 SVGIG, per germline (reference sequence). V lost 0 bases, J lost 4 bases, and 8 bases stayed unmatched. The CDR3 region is CAWSVMAQGSTGELFF. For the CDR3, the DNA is TGTGCCTGGAGTGTAATGGCACAGGGGAGCACCGGGGAGCTGTTTTTT.

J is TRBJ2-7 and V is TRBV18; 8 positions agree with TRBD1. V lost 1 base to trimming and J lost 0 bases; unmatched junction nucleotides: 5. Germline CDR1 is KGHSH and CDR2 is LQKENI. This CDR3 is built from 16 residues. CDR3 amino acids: CASSPRTGTVSYEQYF. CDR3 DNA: TGTGCCAGCTCACCACGGACAGGGACTGTCTCCTACGAGCAGTACTTC.

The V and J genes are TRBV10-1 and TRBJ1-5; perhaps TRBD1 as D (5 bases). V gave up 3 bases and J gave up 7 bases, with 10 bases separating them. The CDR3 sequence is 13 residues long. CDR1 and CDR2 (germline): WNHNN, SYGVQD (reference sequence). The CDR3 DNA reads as TGCGCCAGCAGTGAAGGTTGGGGCCAGCCCCAGCATTTT. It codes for CASSEGWGQPQHF.

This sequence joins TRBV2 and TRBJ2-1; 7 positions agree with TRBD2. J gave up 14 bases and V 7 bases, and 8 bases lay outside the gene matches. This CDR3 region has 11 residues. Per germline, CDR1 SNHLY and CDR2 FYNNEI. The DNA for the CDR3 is TGTGCCAGCACTGAGGGAGGGTGTAAGTTCTTC. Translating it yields CASTEGGCKFF.

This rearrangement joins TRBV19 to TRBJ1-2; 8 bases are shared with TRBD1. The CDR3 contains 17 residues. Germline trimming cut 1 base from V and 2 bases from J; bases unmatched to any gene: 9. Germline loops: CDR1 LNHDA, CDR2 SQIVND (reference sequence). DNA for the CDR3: TGTGCCAGTAGTATAGCCCGATGGACAGGGTTGAACTATGGCTACACCTTC. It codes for CASSIARWTGLNYGYTF.

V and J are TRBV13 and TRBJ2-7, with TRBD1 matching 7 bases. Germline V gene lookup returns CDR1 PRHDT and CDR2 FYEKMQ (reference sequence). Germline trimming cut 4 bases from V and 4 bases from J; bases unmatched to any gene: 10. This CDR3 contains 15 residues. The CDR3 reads CASSSSTGLKYEQYF. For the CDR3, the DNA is TGTGCCAGCAGCTCCTCGACAGGGCTTAAATACGAGCAGTACTTC.

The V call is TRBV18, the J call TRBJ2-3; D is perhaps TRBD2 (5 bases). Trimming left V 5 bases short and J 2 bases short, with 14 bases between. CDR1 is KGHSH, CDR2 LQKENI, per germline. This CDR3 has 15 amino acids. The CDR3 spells CASSTTDSFTDTQYF. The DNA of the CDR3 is TGTGCCAGCTCAACTACGGACTCGTTCACAGATACGCAGTATTTT.

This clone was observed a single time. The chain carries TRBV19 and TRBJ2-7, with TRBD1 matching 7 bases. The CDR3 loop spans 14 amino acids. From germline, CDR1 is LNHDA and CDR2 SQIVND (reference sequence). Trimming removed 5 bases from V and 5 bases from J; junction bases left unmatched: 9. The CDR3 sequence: CASSENRGRHEQYF. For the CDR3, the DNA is TGTGCCAGTAGTGAGAACAGGGGTAGGCACGAGCAGTACTTC.

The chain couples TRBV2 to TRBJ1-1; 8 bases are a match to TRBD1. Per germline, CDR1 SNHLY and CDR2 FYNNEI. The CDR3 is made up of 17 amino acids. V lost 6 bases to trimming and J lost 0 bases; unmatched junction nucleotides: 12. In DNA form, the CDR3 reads TGTGCCAGCAGACCCGGGACAGGAGCAATTCTGAACACTGAAGCTTTCTTT. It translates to CASRPGTGAILNTEAFF.

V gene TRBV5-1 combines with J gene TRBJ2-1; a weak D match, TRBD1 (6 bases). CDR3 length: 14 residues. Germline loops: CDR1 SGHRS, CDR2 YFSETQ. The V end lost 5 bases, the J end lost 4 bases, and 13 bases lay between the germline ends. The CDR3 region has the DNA TGCGCCAGCAGTCCCACAGGGAATTACAATGAGCAGTTCTTC. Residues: CASSPTGNYNEQFF.

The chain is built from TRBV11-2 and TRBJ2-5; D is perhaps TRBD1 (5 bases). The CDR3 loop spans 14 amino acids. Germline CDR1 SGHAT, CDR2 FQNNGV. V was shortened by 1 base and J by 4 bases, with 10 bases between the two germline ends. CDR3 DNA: TGTGCCAGCAGCTTAGGTCAGGGAATAGAGACCCAGTACTTC. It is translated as CASSLGQGIETQYF.

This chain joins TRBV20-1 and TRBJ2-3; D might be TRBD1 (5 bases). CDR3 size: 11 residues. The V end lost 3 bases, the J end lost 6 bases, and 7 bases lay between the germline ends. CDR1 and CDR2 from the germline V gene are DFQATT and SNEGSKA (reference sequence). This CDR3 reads CSASRVDTQYF. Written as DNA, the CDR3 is TGCAGTGCTAGCAGGGTCGATACGCAGTATTTT.

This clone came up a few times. The CDR3 DNA follows: TGTGCCAGCAGCTCGGACAGGGCCCCCAGGTACGAGCAGTACTTC. As protein: CASSSDRAPRYEQYF. V is TRBV5-6 and J is TRBJ2-7, with TRBD1 matching 8 bases. Trimming cost V 3 bases and J 4 bases; bases outside gene matches: 9. Germline CDR1 and CDR2: SGHDT and YYEEEE. The CDR3 sequence is 15 residues long.

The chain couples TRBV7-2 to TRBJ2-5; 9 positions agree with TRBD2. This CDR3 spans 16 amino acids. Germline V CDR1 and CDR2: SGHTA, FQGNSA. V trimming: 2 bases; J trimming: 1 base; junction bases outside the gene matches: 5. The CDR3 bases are TGTGCCAGCAGCTTAATAGCGGGAGCCGTCCAAGAGACCCAGTACTTC. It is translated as CASSLIAGAVQETQYF.

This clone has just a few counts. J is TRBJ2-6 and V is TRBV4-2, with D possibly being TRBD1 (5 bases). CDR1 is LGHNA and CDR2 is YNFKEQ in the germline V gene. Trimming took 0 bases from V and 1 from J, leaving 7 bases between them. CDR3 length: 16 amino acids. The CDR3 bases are TGTGCCAGCAGCCAAGATAAGGGGTCTGGGGCCAACGTCCTGACTTTC. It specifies CASSQDKGSGANVLTF.

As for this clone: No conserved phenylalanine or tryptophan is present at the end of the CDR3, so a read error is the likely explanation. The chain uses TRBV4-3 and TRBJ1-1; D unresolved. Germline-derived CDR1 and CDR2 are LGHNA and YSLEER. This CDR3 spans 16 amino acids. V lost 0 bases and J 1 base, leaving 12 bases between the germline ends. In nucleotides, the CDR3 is TGCGCCAGCAGCCAAGATAGAGAGCGGCCGAACACTGAAGCTTTCCTT. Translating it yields CASSQDRERPNTEAFL.

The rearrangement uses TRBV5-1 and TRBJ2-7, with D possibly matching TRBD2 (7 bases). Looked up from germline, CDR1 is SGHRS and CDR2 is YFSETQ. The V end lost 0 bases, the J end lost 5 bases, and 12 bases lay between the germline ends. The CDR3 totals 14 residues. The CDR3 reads CASSLEGGRDEQYF. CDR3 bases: TGCGCCAGCAGCTTGGAGGGGGGGCGGGACGAGCAGTACTTC.

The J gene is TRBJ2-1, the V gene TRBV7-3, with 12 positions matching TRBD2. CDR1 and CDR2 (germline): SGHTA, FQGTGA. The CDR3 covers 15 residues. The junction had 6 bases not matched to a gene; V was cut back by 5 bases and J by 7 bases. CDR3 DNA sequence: TGTGCCAGCAGCCAGCCTAGCGGGAGGGGGAATGAGCAGTTCTTC. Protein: CASSQPSGRGNEQFF.

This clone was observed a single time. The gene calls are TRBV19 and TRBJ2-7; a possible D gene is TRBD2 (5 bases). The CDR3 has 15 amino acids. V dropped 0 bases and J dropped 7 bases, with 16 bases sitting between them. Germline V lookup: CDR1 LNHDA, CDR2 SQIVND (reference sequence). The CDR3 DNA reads TGTGCCAGTAGTATAGATCTGGGGAGCCGGAGTGAGCAGTACTTC. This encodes CASSIDLGSRSEQYF.

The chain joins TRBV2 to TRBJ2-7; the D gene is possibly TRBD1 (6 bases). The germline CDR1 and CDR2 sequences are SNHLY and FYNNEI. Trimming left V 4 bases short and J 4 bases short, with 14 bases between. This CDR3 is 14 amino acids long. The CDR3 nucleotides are TGTGCCAGCAGTGTACAGGGAAAGGGGTACGAGCAGTACTTC. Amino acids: CASSVQGKGYEQYF.

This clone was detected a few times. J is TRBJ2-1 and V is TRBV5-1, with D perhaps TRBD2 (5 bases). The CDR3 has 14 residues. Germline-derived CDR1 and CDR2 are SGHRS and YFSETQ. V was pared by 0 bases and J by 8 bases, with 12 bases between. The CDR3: CASSLAGPRDEQFF. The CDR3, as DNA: TGCGCCAGCAGCTTGGCCGGTCCGCGGGATGAGCAGTTCTTC.

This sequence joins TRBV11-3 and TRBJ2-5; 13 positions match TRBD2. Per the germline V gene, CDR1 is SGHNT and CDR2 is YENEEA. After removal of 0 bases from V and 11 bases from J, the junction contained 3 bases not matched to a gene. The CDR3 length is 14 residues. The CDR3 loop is CASSLEGLAGKQYF. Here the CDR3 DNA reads TGTGCCAGCAGCTTAGAGGGACTAGCGGGAAAGCAGTACTTC.

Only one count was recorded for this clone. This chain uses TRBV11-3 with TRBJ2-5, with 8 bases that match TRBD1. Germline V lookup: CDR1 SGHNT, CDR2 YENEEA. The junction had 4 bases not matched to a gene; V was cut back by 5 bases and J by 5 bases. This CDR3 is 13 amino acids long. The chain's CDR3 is CASSRTGSETQYF. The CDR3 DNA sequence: TGTGCCAGCAGCCGGACAGGGAGCGAGACCCAGTACTTC.

In nucleotides, the CDR3 is TGTGCCAGCAGCCGGGATAGGATGAACACCGGGGAGCTGTTTTTT. Its translation is CASSRDRMNTGELFF. The chain employs TRBV11-2 and TRBJ2-2; the D gene is possibly TRBD2 (5 bases). Germline V gene lookup returns CDR1 SGHAT and CDR2 FQNNGV. V dropped 5 bases and J dropped 1 base, with 11 bases sitting between them. This CDR3 comprises 15 residues.

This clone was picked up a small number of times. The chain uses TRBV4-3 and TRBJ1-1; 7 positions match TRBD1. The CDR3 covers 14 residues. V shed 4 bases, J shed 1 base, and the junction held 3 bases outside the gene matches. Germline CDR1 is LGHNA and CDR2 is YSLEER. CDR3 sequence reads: CASSLGGWNTEAFF. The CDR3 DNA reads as TGCGCCAGCAGCCTAGGGGGCTGGAACACTGAAGCTTTCTTT.

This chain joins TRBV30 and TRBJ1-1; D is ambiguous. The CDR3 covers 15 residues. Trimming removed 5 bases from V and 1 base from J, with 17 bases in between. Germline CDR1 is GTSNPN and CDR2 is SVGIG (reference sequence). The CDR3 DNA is TGTGCCTGGGATTATTCAACAGAGGGGAACACTGAAGCTTTCTTT. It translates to CAWDYSTEGNTEAFF. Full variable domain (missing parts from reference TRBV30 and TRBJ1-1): SQTIHQWPATLVQPVGSPLSLECTVEGTSNPNLYWYRQAAGRGLQLLFYSVGIGQISSEVPQNLSASRPQDRQFILSSKKLLLSDSGFYLCAWDYSTEGNTEAFFGQGTRLTVV.

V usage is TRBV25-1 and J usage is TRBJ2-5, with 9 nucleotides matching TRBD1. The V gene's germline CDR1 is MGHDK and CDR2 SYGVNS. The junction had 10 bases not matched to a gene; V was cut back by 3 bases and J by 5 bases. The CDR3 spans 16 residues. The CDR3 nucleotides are TGTGCCAGCAGTGACCTTCAACAGGGGGCGCGGGAGACCCAGTACTTC. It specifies CASSDLQQGARETQYF.

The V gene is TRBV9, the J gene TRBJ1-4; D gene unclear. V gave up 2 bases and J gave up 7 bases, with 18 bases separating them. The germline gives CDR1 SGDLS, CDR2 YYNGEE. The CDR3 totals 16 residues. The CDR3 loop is CASSVRGGPVGEKLFF. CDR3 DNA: TGTGCCAGCAGCGTTCGCGGCGGGCCAGTGGGTGAAAAACTGTTTTTT.

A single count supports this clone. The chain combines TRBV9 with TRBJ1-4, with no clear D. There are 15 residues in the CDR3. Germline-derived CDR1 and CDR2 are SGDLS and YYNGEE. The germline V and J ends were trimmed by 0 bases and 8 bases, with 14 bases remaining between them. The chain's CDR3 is CASSVGATEQEKLFF. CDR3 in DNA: TGTGCCAGCAGCGTAGGGGCCACCGAGCAAGAAAAACTGTTTTTT. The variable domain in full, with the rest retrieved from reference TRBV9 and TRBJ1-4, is DSGVTQTPKHLITATGQRVTLRCSPRSGDLSVYWYQQSLDQGLQFLIQYYNGEERAKGNILERFSAQQFPDLHSELNLSSLELGDSALYFCASSVGATEQEKLFFGSGTQLSVL.

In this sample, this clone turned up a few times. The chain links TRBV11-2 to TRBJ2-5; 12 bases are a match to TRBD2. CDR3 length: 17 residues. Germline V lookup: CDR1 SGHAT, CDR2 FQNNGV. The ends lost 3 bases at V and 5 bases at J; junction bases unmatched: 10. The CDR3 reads CASSFRLAGALYETQYF. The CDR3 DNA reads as TGTGCCAGCAGCTTTCGACTAGCGGGAGCCTTATACGAGACCCAGTACTTC.

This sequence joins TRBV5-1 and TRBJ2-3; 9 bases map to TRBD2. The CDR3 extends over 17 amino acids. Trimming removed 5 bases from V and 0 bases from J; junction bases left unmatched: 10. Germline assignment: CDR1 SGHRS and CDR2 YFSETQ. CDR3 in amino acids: CASRFQAGGGSTDTQYF. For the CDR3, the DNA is TGCGCCAGCAGATTCCAAGCGGGAGGAGGGAGCACAGATACGCAGTATTTT.